This T cell receptor beta chain was sequenced during a study of cytomegalovirus exposure and HLA in healthy donors. Germline CDR1 reads SGHTA; CDR2 reads FQGNSA. Trimming removed 2 bases from V and 6 bases from J; junction bases left unmatched: 9. The CDR3 contains 15 residues. 60 Vbeta and 13 Jbeta primers were used in PCR. Generated by immunoSEQ multiplex PCR, the TCRdb table keeps only in-frame clones and is missing some. The repertoire holds under 200,000 clones, with more than 60% as singletons. J is TRBJ2-7 and V is TRBV7-2; 8 bases agree with TRBD2. The sample comprised PBMCs. This receptor was identified in a female donor in good health and CMV-seronegative. The CDR3 DNA reads TGTGCCAGCAGCTTACGTGGTTCAGCGGGAGCCGAGCAGTACTTC. Protein: CASSLRGSAGAEQYF.